The 11 T cell receptor beta chains presented below share a single source sample, sequenced in a study of regulatory T cells in long-lasting Graves disease. Arm-PCR of CDR3 regions with iRepertoire HTBI primers generated TCR beta libraries. MiXCR was run by TCRdb on the multiplex PCR reads, yielding one entry per CDR3 protein. This table has 400,000 to 500,000 distinct CDR3 sequences, roughly 15% appearing once. The sample's time point: newly diagnosed GD, antithyroid drugs for less than 3 months. From RNA extracted from PBMCs, the TCR library was made. The data also belong to a second study, concerning T cells in Graves' hyperthyroidism and ophthalmopathy.

Sequenced here: peripheral blood mononuclear cells (PBMCs), sampled at new diagnosis, from a patient treated with antithyroid drugs. The source of these receptors is a young woman with Graves disease.

This clonotype was seen many times. This chain links TRBV2 with TRBJ2-2; the match to TRBD2 covers 11 bases. Germline V gene sequence: CDR1 SNHLY, CDR2 FYNNEI. V was pared by 6 bases and J by 5 bases, with 5 bases of the junction left unmatched. This CDR3 region has 15 residues. In nucleotides, the CDR3 is TGTGCCAGCAGAGGACTAGCGGGCTTTACCGGGGAGCTGTTTTTT. This translates into CASRGLAGFTGELFF.

The table lists this clonotype with a few counts. The chain has TRBV5-8 and TRBJ2-7; possibly TRBD1 or TRBD2 for D (5 bases each). Trimming took 3 bases from V and 3 from J, leaving 10 bases between them. Per germline, CDR1 SGHTS and CDR2 YDEGEE. This CDR3 comprises 13 residues. The DNA for the CDR3 is TGTGCCAGCAGCTGGGGACCGCACTACGAGCAGTACTTC. Translation gives CASSWGPHYEQYF.

This clonotype has at least ten counts. V and J are TRBV18 and TRBJ2-7; tentative D call: TRBD1 (6 bases). Germline CDR1 and CDR2: KGHSH and LQKENI. This CDR3 has 15 residues. Trimming removed 3 bases from V and 1 base from J, with 13 bases in between. The CDR3: CASSPGIGQSYEQYF. In DNA form, the CDR3 reads TGTGCCAGCTCACCGGGGATAGGACAGTCCTACGAGCAGTACTTC. The whole variable domain, remainder taken from reference TRBV18 and TRBJ2-7, is NAGVMQNPRHLVRRRGQEARLRCSPMKGHSHVYWYRQLPEEGLKFMVYLQKENIIDESGMPKERFSAEFPKEGPSILRIQQVVRGDSAAYFCASSPGIGQSYEQYFGPGTRLTVT.

This clonotype was seen repeatedly, ten times or more. The CDR3 spells CSANHPAPRILYEQYF. Written as DNA, the CDR3 is TGCAGTGCTAACCATCCAGCCCCACGGATTCTCTACGAGCAGTACTTC. The rearrangement uses TRBV20-1 and TRBJ2-7; D is unresolved. The CDR3 loop spans 16 amino acids. CDR1 is DFQATT and CDR2 is SNEGSKA in the germline V gene (reference sequence). Trimming pared 4 bases from V and 3 bases from J, leaving 22 bases between.

This clonotype was picked up many times. Here the CDR3 DNA reads TGTGCCAGCTCACCCGGACAGGGATTGGGGACCCAGTACTTC. This sequence encodes CASSPGQGLGTQYF. The chain recombines TRBV18 with TRBJ2-3; 8 nucleotides match TRBD1. Judging by the DNA end, TRBJ2-5 fits better; the J call may be wrong. Germline-derived CDR1 and CDR2 are KGHSH and LQKENI. This CDR3 spans 14 amino acids.

The chain carries TRBV7-3 and TRBJ2-1, with D uncertain. Looked up from germline, CDR1 is SGHTA and CDR2 is FQGTGA. The CDR3 covers 12 residues. Trimming shortened V by 6 bases and J by 8 bases, and 11 bases separated the two germline ends. As DNA, the CDR3 is TGTGCCAGCAGTCAATCGGGCGATGAGCAGTTCTTC. It is translated as CASSQSGDEQFF.

The rearrangement joins TRBV28 to TRBJ2-7; 16 nucleotides agree with TRBD2. This CDR3 has 17 residues. Germline V gene data show CDR1 as MDHEN and CDR2 as SYDVKM. Trimming removed 5 bases from V and 1 base from J; junction bases left unmatched: 5. CDR3 region: CASSLLGLAGGSYEQYF. The CDR3 coding sequence is TGTGCCAGCAGTCTCCTGGGACTAGCGGGAGGGTCCTACGAGCAGTACTTC.

As concerns this clonotype: A far larger clone is only one base removed, so a read error is likely. The chain's CDR3 is CASSLRSVRGGSYSEQFF. The CDR3 coding sequence is TGTGCCAGCAGCCTCCGTTCAGTACGGGGGGGTTCCTACAGTGAGCAGTTCTTC. The rearrangement uses TRBV7-9 and TRBJ2-1; TRBD2 matches at 8 bases. This CDR3 region has 18 residues. CDR1 is SEHNR and CDR2 is FQNEAQ in the germline V gene (reference sequence).

This rearrangement joins TRBV9 to TRBJ2-3, with D unresolved. Germline lookup yields CDR1 SGDLS and CDR2 YYNGEE. The CDR3 contains 15 residues. Trimming removed 1 base at V and 2 bases at J, with 11 bases between. The CDR3 DNA follows: TGTGCCAGCAGCGTAATGGCCTTAGCCACAGATACGCAGTATTTT. Translation gives CASSVMALATDTQYF.

This clonotype was seen only a few times. V is TRBV4-3 and J is TRBJ1-2; no reliable D call. The CDR3 loop spans 15 amino acids. The V and J ends lost 4 bases and 8 bases respectively, with 20 bases between them. Germline V gives CDR1 LGHNA, CDR2 YSLEER. The CDR3 region is CASSLRAGIPGGYTF. CDR3 in DNA: TGCGCCAGCAGCCTTCGGGCCGGAATCCCAGGAGGCTACACCTTC.

In its sample, this clonotype was seen many times. The chain couples TRBV28 to TRBJ2-7; D perhaps matches TRBD1 (5 bases). The V end lost 6 bases, the J end lost 1 base, and 13 bases lay between the germline ends. Germline V gene data show CDR1 as MDHEN and CDR2 as SYDVKM. The CDR3 spans 14 residues. The CDR3 here is CASRLPDSSYEQYF. CDR3 nucleotides: TGTGCCAGCAGACTTCCAGACAGTTCCTACGAGCAGTACTTC.